The 19 T cell receptor beta chains listed next were all sequenced from one sample in a study of chemoradiotherapy in HPV16-positive cancers. This table comes from immunoSEQ multiplex PCR, and its TCRdb copy is limited to in-frame clones, with some not included. The sample holds about 12,000 clones; approximately 79% are singletons and the top ten take around 8.1%. The specimen was collected from a patient who underwent chemoradiotherapy. The source is a human donor with HPV-associated anogenital cancer.

The rearrangement uses TRBV10-3 and TRBJ2-7; 12 positions match TRBD2. There are 19 residues in the CDR3. V lost 0 bases and J lost 4; bases outside the gene matches: 13. Looked up from germline, CDR1 is ENHRY and CDR2 is SYGVKD. The CDR3 nucleotides are TGTGCCATCAGTGAGTCGTTTTTTGCTAGCGGGAGGGCCGTATACGAGCAGTACTTC. It yields the protein CAISESFFASGRAVYEQYF.

V usage is TRBV4-3 and J usage is TRBJ2-1, with 10 bases identical to TRBD2. The length of the CDR3 is 15 residues. Trimming took 4 bases from V and 7 from J; bases not matched to a gene: 7. The germline CDR1 and CDR2 sequences are LGHNA and YSLEER. CDR3 sequence: CASSRSGRAVNEQFF. CDR3 bases: TGCGCCAGCAGCCGGAGCGGGAGGGCCGTAAATGAGCAGTTCTTC.

This chain uses TRBV28 with TRBJ2-2, with 8 bases matching TRBD2. J gave up 3 bases and V 5 bases, and 8 bases lay outside the gene matches. The germline gives CDR1 MDHEN, CDR2 SYDVKM. The CDR3 totals 16 residues. The chain's CDR3 is CASSMVAGRHTGELFF. CDR3 bases: TGTGCCAGCAGTATGGTAGCGGGGCGGCACACCGGGGAGCTGTTTTTT.

Only a few counts were recorded for this clone. The chain carries TRBV14 and TRBJ1-1, with TRBD1 matching over 10 bases. Germline assignment: CDR1 SGHDN and CDR2 FVKESK. The CDR3 loop spans 17 amino acids. The trim removed 2 bases at V and 0 bases at J, leaving 6 bases unmatched. Here the CDR3 reads CASSQFPGQGMNTEAFF. DNA for the CDR3: TGTGCCAGCAGCCAATTCCCGGGACAGGGGATGAACACTGAAGCTTTCTTT.

DNA of the CDR3: TGTGCCAGCAGCCCATATGGGATCCGGGACAGCTATGGCTACACCTTC. Protein: CASSPYGIRDSYGYTF. This chain links TRBV28 with TRBJ1-2, with 7 bases lining up with TRBD1. V shed 6 bases and J 4 bases; nucleotides not matched to a gene: 14. CDR1 is MDHEN, CDR2 SYDVKM, per germline. This CDR3 is 16 amino acids long.

The V call is TRBV9, the J call TRBJ2-1, with TRBD2 matching 11 bases. Germline assignment: CDR1 SGDLS and CDR2 YYNGEE. The CDR3 is 15 amino acids. After removal of 3 bases from V and 6 bases from J, the junction contained 5 bases not matched to a gene. The CDR3 loop reads CASSATSGTLNEQFF. CDR3 coding DNA: TGTGCCAGCAGCGCGACTAGCGGGACCCTCAATGAGCAGTTCTTC.

The rearrangement uses TRBV6-6 and TRBJ2-3, with a weak D call TRBD2 (5 bases). Trimming took off 4 bases at V and 2 bases at J, with 13 bases between the two ends. Germline V CDR1 and CDR2: MNHNY, SVGAGI (reference sequence). CDR3 length: 15 amino acids. The CDR3 region has the DNA TGTGCCAGCAGTTCCGGCCAGCGGTTCACAGATACGCAGTATTTT. It translates to CASSSGQRFTDTQYF.

This clone appeared a few times. The chain links TRBV25-1 to TRBJ2-7, with 12 bases fitting TRBD1. V lost 2 bases and J lost 2; bases outside the gene matches: 7. The CDR3 covers 17 residues. Germline CDR1 is MGHDK and CDR2 is SYGVNS. CDR3 sequence: CASSEHGGQGATYEQYF. The CDR3 DNA follows: TGTGCCAGCAGTGAACACGGGGGACAGGGGGCTACCTACGAGCAGTACTTC.

The CDR3 reads CASIAGPLSRPQYF. DNA of the CDR3: TGTGCCAGCATAGCAGGTCCGCTTTCCCGTCCCCAGTATTTT. The chain recombines TRBV28 with TRBJ2-3; D is unclear. Trimming left V 7 bases short and J 12 bases short, with 23 bases between. The germline V gene has CDR1 MDHEN and CDR2 SYDVKM. This CDR3 is built from 14 residues.

The chain carries TRBV7-9 and TRBJ2-7; weak D call: TRBD1 (5 bases). CDR1 SEHNR and CDR2 FQNEAQ come from the germline V gene (reference sequence). The germline V and J ends were trimmed by 5 bases and 3 bases, with 14 bases remaining between them. This CDR3 spans 14 amino acids. The CDR3 here is CASSATVTHYEQYF. The CDR3, as DNA: TGTGCCAGCAGCGCGACAGTCACCCACTACGAGCAGTACTTC.

The J gene is TRBJ1-2, the V gene TRBV4-3; no firm D call. Trimming stripped 1 base from V and 2 bases from J, with 8 bases between. In germline, CDR1 is LGHNA, CDR2 YSLEER. This CDR3 contains 14 residues. The CDR3 reads CASSQVLGNYGYTF. In DNA, the CDR3 is TGCGCCAGCAGCCAAGTTCTAGGGAACTATGGCTACACCTTC.

CDR3 amino acids: CASSGIRALNTEAFF. CDR3 bases: TGTGCCAGCAGCGGTATAAGGGCCCTGAACACTGAAGCTTTCTTT. The chain is built from TRBV7-2 and TRBJ1-1; D gene uncertain. The CDR3 consists of 15 residues. Germline-derived CDR1 and CDR2 are SGHTA and FQGNSA. Trimming left V 5 bases short and J 0 bases short, with 13 bases between.

The chain couples TRBV19 to TRBJ2-1, with D perhaps being TRBD1 or TRBD2 (6 bases each). Trimming pared 9 bases from V and 0 bases from J, leaving 24 bases between. Germline CDR1 is LNHDA and CDR2 is SQIVND (reference sequence). The CDR3 runs 18 residues. CDR3 sequence: CASKGGRGSPFSYNEQFF. Here the CDR3 DNA reads TGTGCCAGCAAGGGGGGTAGAGGCAGTCCTTTCTCCTACAATGAGCAGTTCTTC.

This clone occurred once. The chain uses TRBV7-3 and TRBJ2-7; TRBD2 agrees at 14 bases. With V trimmed by 5 bases and J by 5 bases, 11 bases remained unmatched. Germline-derived CDR1 and CDR2 are SGHTA and FQGTGA. The CDR3 length is 17 residues. CDR3 amino acids: CASSPAGTSGSFDEQYF. The CDR3 DNA follows: TGTGCCAGCAGCCCCGCCGGGACTAGCGGGAGTTTCGACGAGCAGTACTTC.

The gene calls are TRBV2 and TRBJ1-1; possible D gene TRBD1, 6 bases. This CDR3 is built from 13 residues. Trimming removed 4 bases from V and 1 base from J, with 7 bases in between. Germline V CDR1 and CDR2: SNHLY, FYNNEI. This CDR3 is CASSVQGNTEAFF. The CDR3 DNA follows: TGTGCCAGCAGTGTACAGGGGAACACTGAAGCTTTCTTT.

The V and J genes are TRBV5-1 and TRBJ2-3; D gene unclear. This CDR3 region has 16 residues. The V end was cut by 4 bases, the J end by 0 bases, with 15 bases between. Germline V gene lookup returns CDR1 SGHRS and CDR2 YFSETQ. CDR3 DNA: TGCGCCAGCAGCCCCGCGTGGGATAGGAGCACAGATACGCAGTATTTT. It codes for CASSPAWDRSTDTQYF.

The chain recombines TRBV9 with TRBJ2-1, with a weak D call TRBD2 (5 bases). CDR1 and CDR2 from the germline V gene are SGDLS and YYNGEE. This CDR3 is built from 15 residues. V lost 0 bases, J lost 4 bases, and 11 bases lay in between. This CDR3 is CASSVGSADYNEQFF. In DNA form, the CDR3 reads TGTGCCAGCAGCGTAGGTAGCGCCGATTACAATGAGCAGTTCTTC.

The chain uses TRBV10-3 and TRBJ2-7, with D tentatively TRBD2 (5 bases). The CDR3 is made up of 13 amino acids. Trimming took 3 bases from V and 2 from J, leaving 8 bases between them. The germline V gene encodes CDR1 ENHRY and CDR2 SYGVKD. CDR3 coding DNA: TGTGCCATCAGTGATGACTACCCCTACGAGCAGTACTTC. It codes for CAISDDYPYEQYF.

The CDR3 nucleotides read TGTGCCAGCAGTGAAGCGGGGGGCGGTATCGGGGAGCTGTTTTTT. It translates to CASSEAGGGIGELFF. This chain joins TRBV6-1 and TRBJ2-2; the D gene could be TRBD1 or TRBD2 (6 bases each). Germline V CDR1 and CDR2: MNHNS, SASEGT. This CDR3 is built from 15 residues. The ends were cut back, 0 bases at V and 7 bases at J, with 12 bases in the middle.